Each of the 25 T cell receptor beta chains below was sequenced from the same sample in a study of shared clonotypes between healthy human individuals. TCRdb's table, derived via immunoSEQ multiplex PCR, lists solely in-frame clones and lacks some. The profile shows 600,000 to 800,000 clones, 55% to 75% of them singletons. The sample was memory CD4+ T cells sorted from blood. Subset reported: CD45RA-negative fraction. The receptors come from a woman in her 30s in good health.

This clone occurred many times. The chain is built from TRBV2 and TRBJ2-7; 7 bases are shared with TRBD1. Germline values: CDR1 SNHLY, CDR2 FYNNEI. CDR3 size: 16 residues. The V gene end was trimmed by 3 bases and the J gene end by 1 base; junction bases not matched to a gene: 9. CDR3 in amino acids: CASSDSTGSGSYEQYF. CDR3 in DNA: TGTGCCAGCAGTGATTCGACAGGGAGTGGTTCCTACGAGCAGTACTTC. The variable domain in full, with the rest retrieved from reference TRBV2 and TRBJ2-7, is EPEVTQTPSHQVTQMGQEVILRCVPISNHLYFYWYRQILGQKVEFLVSFYNNEISEKSEIFDDQFSVERPDGSNFTLKIRSTKLEDSAMYFCASSDSTGSGSYEQYFGPGTRLTVT.

The genes are TRBV18 and TRBJ2-7, with TRBD1 identical over 7 bases. The V gene end was trimmed by 3 bases and the J gene end by 4 bases; junction bases not matched to a gene: 12. CDR3 length equals 16 residues. The germline V gene has CDR1 KGHSH and CDR2 LQKENI. The CDR3: CASSPWSSGQSYEQYF. DNA of the CDR3: TGTGCCAGCTCACCGTGGTCCTCGGGACAGTCTTACGAGCAGTACTTC.

The chain couples TRBV5-5 to TRBJ2-7, with TRBD2 matching over 12 bases. Germline V gene sequence: CDR1 SGHKS, CDR2 YYEKEE (reference sequence). The CDR3 is 16 residues long. V shed 1 base, J shed 6 bases, and the junction held 8 bases outside the gene matches. The CDR3 sequence: CASSLILAGGSSEQYF. CDR3 in DNA: TGTGCCAGCAGCTTGATACTAGCGGGAGGATCGAGCGAGCAGTACTTC.

The V call is TRBV11-2, the J call TRBJ2-1, with 7 positions matching TRBD2. CDR3 size: 15 residues. With V trimmed by 5 bases and J by 3 bases, 7 bases remained unmatched. From germline, CDR1 is SGHAT and CDR2 FQNNGV. The CDR3 reads CASSLLSGDYNEQFF. For the CDR3, the DNA is TGTGCCAGCAGCCTCCTAAGCGGGGACTACAATGAGCAGTTCTTC.

This clone was seen a handful of times. The genes are TRBV27 and TRBJ1-5; a weak D match, TRBD1 (6 bases). V lost 6 bases and J 0 bases, leaving 12 bases between the germline ends. This CDR3 is built from 15 residues. From germline, CDR1 is MNHEY and CDR2 SMNVEV (reference sequence). This CDR3 reads CASRIDRRSNQPQHF. DNA of the CDR3: TGTGCCAGCAGAATCGACAGGCGTAGCAATCAGCCCCAGCATTTT.

This clone was counted a few times. V usage is TRBV5-1 and J usage is TRBJ1-2, with D perhaps TRBD1 (6 bases). Germline CDR1 is SGHRS and CDR2 is YFSETQ. The CDR3 consists of 14 residues. The V end lost 3 bases, the J end lost 6 bases, and 15 bases lay between the germline ends. Here the CDR3 DNA reads TGCGCCAGCAGCTCGCTACAGGGAGAGGATGGCTACACCTTC. Translated, it gives CASSSLQGEDGYTF.

The table lists this clone with a few counts. The chain recombines TRBV28 with TRBJ1-4; 8 bases are shared with TRBD1. The germline V gene has CDR1 MDHEN and CDR2 SYDVKM. V was pared by 4 bases and J by 8 bases, with 9 bases of the junction left unmatched. This CDR3 spans 15 amino acids. The CDR3 DNA reads TGTGCCAGCAGTTCAAGGACAGGGCCGGGAGAAAAACTGTTTTTT. Translated, it gives CASSSRTGPGEKLFF. Combining the CDR3 with reference TRBV28 and TRBJ1-4 gives the whole variable domain DVKVTQSSRYLVKRTGEKVFLECVQDMDHENMFWYRQDPGLGLRLIYFSYDVKMKEKGDIPEGYSVSREKKERFSLILESASTNQTSMYLCASSSRTGPGEKLFFGSGTQLSVL.

The chain has TRBV7-9 and TRBJ2-6, with D uncertain. The CDR3 covers 14 residues. CDR1 SEHNR and CDR2 FQNEAQ come from the germline V gene (reference sequence). V gave up 7 bases and J gave up 1 base, with 8 bases separating them. The CDR3 spells CASKTVSGANVLTF. In DNA form, the CDR3 reads TGTGCCAGCAAGACGGTATCTGGGGCCAACGTCCTGACTTTC.

This clone was counted once. The V and J genes are TRBV15 and TRBJ1-5; D perhaps matches TRBD1 (5 bases). Germline values: CDR1 LNHNV, CDR2 YYDKDF (reference sequence). V lost 0 bases to trimming and J lost 8 bases, with 17 bases between them. This CDR3 has 16 amino acids. CDR3 amino acids: CATSRESSRGRKPQHF. The CDR3 DNA reads as TGTGCCACCAGCAGAGAGTCATCAAGGGGCCGTAAGCCCCAGCATTTT. The full variable domain, in which reference TRBV15 and TRBJ1-5 provide the parts outside the CDR3, is DAMVIQNPRYQVTQFGKPVTLSCSQTLNHNVMYWYQQKSSQAPKLLFHYYDKDFNNEADTPDNFQSRRPNTSFCFLDIRSPGLGDTAMYLCATSRESSRGRKPQHFGDGTRLSIL.

The J gene is TRBJ1-5, the V gene TRBV7-9, with D tentatively TRBD1 (6 bases). Germline V lookup: CDR1 SEHNR, CDR2 FQNEAQ (reference sequence). This CDR3 is 13 amino acids long. V lost 5 bases to trimming and J lost 7 bases, with 12 bases between them. Written as DNA, the CDR3 is TGTGCCAGCAGCCGGGACATCGGGCAGCCCCAGCATTTT. This encodes CASSRDIGQPQHF.

This chain uses TRBV27 with TRBJ2-3, with D perhaps matching TRBD2 (6 bases). CDR1 and CDR2 from the germline V gene are MNHEY and SMNVEV (reference sequence). Deletions cut 5 bases from V and 0 bases from J, with 15 bases between. CDR3 length: 16 residues. The CDR3 here is CASSPGPGGSTDTQYF. DNA of the CDR3: TGTGCCAGCAGTCCGGGCCCTGGGGGGAGCACAGATACGCAGTATTTT.

V and J are TRBV25-1 and TRBJ2-7; 7 nucleotides agree with TRBD2. This CDR3 spans 14 amino acids. V lost 7 bases and J lost 5; bases outside the gene matches: 11. Germline assignment: CDR1 MGHDK and CDR2 SYGVNS. The CDR3 bases are TGTGCCAGCAACCGGGACTACCCCGATCACGAGCAGTACTTC. It yields the protein CASNRDYPDHEQYF.

This chain uses TRBV6-6 with TRBJ1-1; D not resolved. V was pared by 5 bases and J by 1 base, with 11 bases between. Germline V lookup: CDR1 MNHNY, CDR2 SVGAGI (reference sequence). The CDR3 runs to 14 residues. The CDR3 coding sequence is TGTGCCAGCAGTCCCCTTCGACAGAACACTGAAGCTTTCTTT. Its protein product is CASSPLRQNTEAFF.

The chain carries TRBV2 and TRBJ1-5; the D is unclear. The germline V gene has CDR1 SNHLY and CDR2 FYNNEI. CDR3 length equals 15 residues. V gave up 6 bases and J gave up 0 bases, with 12 bases separating them. The CDR3 sequence is CASSPRSYSNQPQHF. Written as DNA, the CDR3 is TGTGCCAGCAGCCCTAGGTCGTATAGCAATCAGCCCCAGCATTTT.

The V gene is TRBV11-2, the J gene TRBJ2-1; D perhaps matches TRBD2 (6 bases). There are 13 residues in the CDR3. The V gene's germline CDR1 is SGHAT and CDR2 FQNNGV. V lost 0 bases and J 6 bases, leaving 6 bases between the germline ends. The DNA for the CDR3 is TGTGCCAGCAGCTTAGACGGGGGCAATGAGCAGTTCTTC. Residues: CASSLDGGNEQFF.

The chain is built from TRBV2 and TRBJ2-7; the D call may be TRBD1 or TRBD2 (6 bases each). The length of the CDR3 is 15 residues. Trimming removed 7 bases at V and 6 bases at J, with 22 bases between. Germline V CDR1 and CDR2: SNHLY, FYNNEI. CDR3: CASNLEGGDFSEQYF. The CDR3 DNA follows: TGTGCCAGCAATCTTGAGGGGGGTGATTTCTCCGAGCAGTACTTC.

The chain combines TRBV6-1 with TRBJ1-1; D not resolved. CDR1 is MNHNS, CDR2 SASEGT, per germline. The CDR3 runs 15 residues. Trimming shortened V by 5 bases and J by 3 bases, and 16 bases separated the two germline ends. DNA for the CDR3: TGTGCCAGCAGTCCCTCAATCTTAAGAGACACTGAAGCTTTCTTT. This sequence encodes CASSPSILRDTEAFF.

This clone was seen only a few times. The genes are TRBV6-1 and TRBJ2-1; TRBD1 might be the D (5 bases). There are 14 residues in the CDR3. In germline, CDR1 is MNHNS, CDR2 SASEGT. Trimming removed 3 bases from V and 5 bases from J, with 11 bases in between. CDR3 residues: CASSDWGGNNEQFF. Written as DNA, the CDR3 is TGTGCCAGCAGTGACTGGGGCGGCAACAATGAGCAGTTCTTC.

This chain uses TRBV28 with TRBJ1-2, with TRBD1 as a possible D gene (6 bases). CDR1 and CDR2 from the germline V gene are MDHEN and SYDVKM. This CDR3 region has 14 residues. The germline V and J ends were trimmed by 6 bases and 1 base, with 12 bases remaining between them. CDR3 sequence: CASSRTDVNYGYTF. The CDR3 nucleotides are TGTGCCAGCAGCCGGACAGATGTTAACTATGGCTACACCTTC.

This chain uses TRBV19 with TRBJ2-2; D gene unclear. This CDR3 has 17 amino acids. Germline loops: CDR1 LNHDA, CDR2 SQIVND (reference sequence). Deletions cut 1 base from V and 1 base from J, with 13 bases between. As DNA, the CDR3 is TGTGCCAGTAGTATAGTCTTCAGGTGGAAGAACACCGGGGAGCTGTTTTTT. Residues: CASSIVFRWKNTGELFF.

This rearrangement joins TRBV19 to TRBJ1-2; tentatively, D is TRBD1 (5 bases). V lost 5 bases and J lost 1, with 11 bases in between. Germline assignment: CDR1 LNHDA and CDR2 SQIVND (reference sequence). The CDR3 covers 14 residues. CDR3 sequence reads: CASSRAGDNYGYTF. In DNA, the CDR3 is TGTGCCAGTAGTCGGGCGGGGGATAACTATGGCTACACCTTC.

A few counts support this clone. The V call is TRBV10-3, the J call TRBJ1-1, with 7 bases aligning to TRBD1. CDR1 and CDR2 (germline): ENHRY, SYGVKD. This CDR3 has 14 residues. J gave up 1 base and V 9 bases, and 8 bases lay outside the gene matches. CDR3 sequence: CAIRQGEENTEAFF. The CDR3 bases are TGTGCCATTAGACAGGGCGAGGAGAACACTGAAGCTTTCTTT.

The sample holds one count of this clone. CDR3: CAISESSLSSSGNNKWQFF. The CDR3 DNA reads TGTGCCATCAGTGAGTCGTCGCTTTCGTCTAGCGGGAACAACAAGTGGCAGTTCTTC. The chain couples TRBV10-3 to TRBJ2-1, with TRBD2 identical over 9 bases. Germline V gene lookup returns CDR1 ENHRY and CDR2 SYGVKD. The CDR3 covers 19 residues. Trimming cost V 0 bases and J 12 bases; bases outside gene matches: 21.

The gene calls are TRBV18 and TRBJ1-5; possible D gene TRBD1, 5 bases. CDR3 size: 14 residues. Germline CDR1 is KGHSH and CDR2 is LQKENI. Trimming took 0 bases from V and 6 from J, leaving 9 bases between them. This chain's CDR3 is CASSPPSRVQPQHF. The CDR3 DNA is TGTGCCAGCTCACCACCATCCAGGGTTCAGCCCCAGCATTTT. Combining the CDR3 with reference TRBV18 and TRBJ1-5 gives the whole variable domain NAGVMQNPRHLVRRRGQEARLRCSPMKGHSHVYWYRQLPEEGLKFMVYLQKENIIDESGMPKERFSAEFPKEGPSILRIQQVVRGDSAAYFCASSPPSRVQPQHFGDGTRLSIL.

V usage is TRBV11-3 and J usage is TRBJ2-5; 9 bases are a match to TRBD1. The CDR3 is 14 residues long. V trimming: 5 bases; J trimming: 5 bases; junction bases outside the gene matches: 6. Germline CDR1 is SGHNT and CDR2 is YENEEA. The CDR3 loop is CASSPGQGYETQYF. The DNA of the CDR3 is TGTGCCAGCAGCCCGGGACAGGGCTACGAGACCCAGTACTTC.